The 16 T cell receptor beta chains in this list originate from one sample, sequenced in a study of OX40 agonist ivuxolimab in advanced cancers. Produced via immunoSEQ multiplex PCR; TCRdb's table is partial and in-frame only. This table holds 55,000 to 75,000 clones, about nine tenths found once. This sample comprised CD4+ or CD8+ T cells sorted from blood, obtained in a trial of the OX40 agonist ivuxolimab. All receptors come from an adult with an advanced solid tumor such as melanoma, head and neck, liver or kidney cancer.

V is TRBV7-3 and J is TRBJ2-1; 9 bases align to TRBD1. This CDR3 is built from 13 residues. With V trimmed by 0 bases and J by 9 bases, 0 bases remained unmatched. Germline CDR1 reads SGHTA; CDR2 reads FQGTGA. CDR3 residues: CASSLTTGGEQFF. The CDR3, as DNA: TGTGCCAGCAGCTTAACGACAGGGGGTGAGCAGTTCTTC. Using reference TRBV7-3 and TRBJ2-1 for the parts outside the CDR3, the full variable domain is GAGVSQTPSNKVTEKGKYVELRCDPISGHTALYWYRQSLGQGPEFLIYFQGTGAADDSGLPNDRFFAVRPEGSVSTLKIQRTERGDSAVYLCASSLTTGGEQFFGPGTRLTVL.

The V call is TRBV19, the J call TRBJ2-5; a weak D match, TRBD1 (5 bases). The length of the CDR3 is 14 residues. Between the trimmed V and J ends, which lost 1 base and 1 base, there was a span of 7 bases. Per the germline V gene, CDR1 is LNHDA and CDR2 is SQIVND (reference sequence). CDR3 loop: CASSIVGAQETQYF. The CDR3 DNA is TGTGCCAGTAGTATAGTTGGGGCCCAAGAGACCCAGTACTTC. The variable domain in full, completed from reference TRBV19 and TRBJ2-5, reads DGGITQSPKYLFRKEGQNVTLSCEQNLNHDAMYWYRQDPGQGLRLIYYSQIVNDFQKGDIAEGYSVSREKKESFPLTVTSAQKNPTAFYLCASSIVGAQETQYFGPGTRLLVL.

The CDR3 spells CASSADRAASYEQYF. The CDR3 nucleotides are TGTGCCAGCAGCGCCGACAGGGCAGCTTCCTACGAGCAGTACTTC. The V call is TRBV7-9, the J call TRBJ2-7; 7 positions agree with TRBD1. The length of the CDR3 is 15 residues. Per germline, CDR1 SEHNR and CDR2 FQNEAQ (reference sequence). Trimming at V came to 5 bases and at J to 1 base, leaving 8 bases not matched to a gene.

V usage is TRBV6-6 and J usage is TRBJ2-1; 10 bases are shared with TRBD1. Unmatched junction bases numbered 13, after V lost 8 bases and J lost 6 bases. The CDR3 runs to 16 residues. The germline CDR1 and CDR2 sequences are MNHNY and SVGAGI (reference sequence). The CDR3 DNA reads TGTGCCAGCGTAGACAGGGGGCAGCTGACCGTCAATGAGCAGTTCTTC. The encoded protein is CASVDRGQLTVNEQFF.

CDR3 sequence reads: CASSPGRYEQYF. The DNA for the CDR3 is TGTGCCAGCAGCCCCGGTAGGTACGAGCAGTACTTC. The rearrangement joins TRBV5-7 to TRBJ2-7, with unresolved D. TRBV5-7 qualifies as an ORF whose function is uncertain. There are 12 residues in the CDR3. The ends were cut back, 4 bases at V and 4 bases at J, with 9 bases in the middle.

The V gene is TRBV2, the J gene TRBJ1-2; 7 bases are shared with TRBD1. The ends lost 5 bases at V and 8 bases at J; junction bases unmatched: 8. Germline CDR1 SNHLY, CDR2 FYNNEI. This CDR3 contains 13 residues. In DNA, the CDR3 is TGTGCCAGCAGTCTAGACAGGGCGTTAGGCTACACCTTC. Its translation is CASSLDRALGYTF.

The chain links TRBV6-5 to TRBJ1-2; a possible D gene is TRBD1 (6 bases). V gave up 6 bases and J gave up 3 bases, with 17 bases separating them. The CDR3 runs 15 residues. Germline V gene sequence: CDR1 MNHEY, CDR2 SVGAGI. CDR3 protein: CASRNPGGRDYGYTF. For the CDR3, the DNA is TGTGCCAGCAGAAACCCCGGGGGGCGCGACTATGGCTACACCTTC.

This clone occurred once. The chain combines TRBV2 with TRBJ1-4; D unclear. Trimming cost V 2 bases and J 4 bases, with 11 bases left between them. This CDR3 contains 15 residues. Germline lookup yields CDR1 SNHLY and CDR2 FYNNEI. The CDR3 DNA reads TGTGCCAGCAGTGAAAGTCCAGTCTTTAATGAAAAACTGTTTTTT. Translated: CASSESPVFNEKLFF.

This clone was observed a handful of times. The chain has TRBV18 and TRBJ2-7; D is uncertain. Trimming removed 0 bases from V and 2 bases from J, with 5 bases in between. In germline, CDR1 is KGHSH, CDR2 LQKENI. CDR3 length: 13 amino acids. DNA for the CDR3: TGTGCCAGCTCACCACCGGCCACCTACGAGCAGTACTTC. Its translation: CASSPPATYEQYF.

Written as DNA, the CDR3 is TGCGCCAGCAGCTATATCCCGGGCCAGCCCCAGCATTTT. It codes for CASSYIPGQPQHF. The chain is built from TRBV5-1 and TRBJ1-5; D not resolved. V gave up 3 bases and J gave up 7 bases, with 11 bases separating them. CDR1 and CDR2 from the germline V gene are SGHRS and YFSETQ. The CDR3 spans 13 residues.

This clone was detected only once. The chain joins TRBV6-6 to TRBJ1-6; D perhaps matches TRBD1 (6 bases). Germline CDR1 reads MNHNY; CDR2 reads SVGAGI (reference sequence). Trimming removed 4 bases from V and 6 bases from J, with 16 bases in between. The CDR3 length is 16 residues. The CDR3 loop reads CASSSTTGGGNSPLHF. In DNA, the CDR3 is TGTGCCAGCAGTTCCACGACCGGGGGCGGTAATTCACCCCTCCACTTT.

This clone was seen only a few times. This sequence joins TRBV18 and TRBJ2-5; maybe TRBD2 (6 bases). The germline gives CDR1 KGHSH, CDR2 LQKENI. The V end was cut by 6 bases, the J end by 2 bases, with 16 bases between. This CDR3 region has 15 residues. CDR3 nucleotides: TGTGCCAGCTCGCCAGCTGTTGGGACTCAAGAGACCCAGTACTTC. Protein product: CASSPAVGTQETQYF.

The rearrangement joins TRBV29-1 to TRBJ2-1, with TRBD2 matching 9 bases. CDR3 length: 13 amino acids. With V trimmed by 4 bases and J by 8 bases, 6 bases remained unmatched. CDR1 and CDR2 from the germline V gene are SQVTM and ANQGSEA. The CDR3 nucleotides are TGCAGCGTTGTCGCGGGAGGGCCCTATGAGCAGTTCTTC. Translated: CSVVAGGPYEQFF.

The CDR3 loop reads CASSQDFRGEVVETQYF. Here the CDR3 DNA reads TGCGCCAGCAGCCAAGATTTTAGAGGGGAGGTGGTAGAGACCCAGTACTTC. This sequence joins TRBV4-1 and TRBJ2-5; D perhaps matches TRBD2 (6 bases). This CDR3 contains 17 residues. Trimming left V 0 bases short and J 4 bases short, with 18 bases between. CDR1 and CDR2 (germline): MGHRA, YSYEKL.

The rearrangement joins TRBV19 to TRBJ2-1; TRBD2 might be the D (6 bases). Between the trimmed V and J ends, which lost 0 bases and 9 bases, there was a span of 21 bases. The length of the CDR3 is 17 residues. CDR1 LNHDA and CDR2 SQIVND come from the germline V gene (reference sequence). In DNA form, the CDR3 reads TGTGCCAGTAGTATAGAGGGTCGACTAGGGGTGTATGGTGAGCAGTTCTTC. Protein: CASSIEGRLGVYGEQFF. The entire variable domain, with the rest obtained from reference TRBV19 and TRBJ2-1, is as follows: DGGITQSPKYLFRKEGQNVTLSCEQNLNHDAMYWYRQDPGQGLRLIYYSQIVNDFQKGDIAEGYSVSREKKESFPLTVTSAQKNPTAFYLCASSIEGRLGVYGEQFFGPGTRLTVL.

The V call is TRBV6-1, the J call TRBJ2-7; D gene unclear. Germline loops: CDR1 MNHNS, CDR2 SASEGT. Trimming cost V 3 bases and J 3 bases, with 15 bases left between them. The CDR3 spans 15 residues. The CDR3 nucleotides read TGTGCCAGCAGTGACTACCCCGGCAGCGACTACGAGCAGTACTTC. Residues: CASSDYPGSDYEQYF.